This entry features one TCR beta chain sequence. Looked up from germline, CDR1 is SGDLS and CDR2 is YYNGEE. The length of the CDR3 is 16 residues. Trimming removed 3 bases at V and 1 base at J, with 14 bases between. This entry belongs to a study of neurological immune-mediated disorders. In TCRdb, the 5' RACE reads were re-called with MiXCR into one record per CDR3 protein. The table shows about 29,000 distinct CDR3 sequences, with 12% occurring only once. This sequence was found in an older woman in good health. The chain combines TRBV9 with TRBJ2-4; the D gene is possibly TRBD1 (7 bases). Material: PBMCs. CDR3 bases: TGTGCCAGCAGCGCTGGAGGGGGCTGGGCCAAAAACATTCAGTACTTC. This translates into CASSAGGGWAKNIQYF.